This is a list of T cell receptor beta chains from one sample in a study of beta chain features in type 1 diabetes. Sequencing was performed with immunoSEQ multiplex PCR; in TCRdb, only in-frame clones are kept and a portion is missing. Of over 150,000 clones listed, over 7.5% are singletons. The sequenced sample was central memory CD4+ T cells from blood. The receptors were sampled from a man between 18 and 29 years old in good health. Both conserved end residues are part of each CDR3. D genes are given only for firm matches. Clone size, where shown, is once, few, many, or a class for clones that have expanded.

>many|TRBD1|TRBJ2-7|TRBV7-2
CASSSATGDPYEQYF
TGTGCCAGCAGCTCAGCGACAGGGGATCCCTACGAGCAGTACTTC
>NA|NA|TRBJ1-1|TRBV2
CASSAEMGTEAFF
TGTGCCAGCAGTGCGGAGATGGGCACTGAAGCTTTCTTT
>NA|NA|TRBJ2-7|TRBV7-2
CASSLNFVASSYEQYF
TGTGCCAGCAGCTTAAATTTCGTGGCCAGCTCCTACGAGCAGTACTTC
>NA|TRBD1|TRBJ2-3|TRBV7-9
CASSPGTGGYTQYF
TGTGCCAGCAGCCCGGGGACAGGGGGATATACGCAGTATTTT
>few|TRBD1|TRBJ2-2|TRBV19
CASTRQGAAGELFF
TGTGCCAGTACAAGACAGGGGGCGGCCGGGGAGCTGTTTTTT
>many|NA|TRBJ2-2|TRBV14
CASSQWAAFGELFF
TGTGCCAGCAGCCAATGGGCAGCCTTCGGGGAGCTGTTTTTT
>many|NA|TRBJ2-2|TRBV14
CASNRQPTGELFF
TGTGCCAGCAACCGACAGCCCACCGGGGAGCTGTTTTTT
>NA|NA|TRBJ2-3|TRBV19
CASSIEGGTDTQYF
TGTGCCAGTAGTATAGAAGGAGGGACAGATACGCAGTATTTT
>NA|NA|TRBJ1-1|TRBV11-1
CASSSRVDTEAFF
TGTGCCAGCAGTTCACGGGTGGACACTGAAGCTTTCTTT
>few|TRBD1|TRBJ1-1|TRBV7-2
CASSFNRGTEAFF
TGTGCCAGCAGCTTTAACAGGGGGACTGAAGCTTTCTTT
>NA|TRBD1|TRBJ2-3|TRBV5-1
CASSPGQSTDTQYF
TGCGCCAGCAGCCCGGGACAGTCCACAGATACGCAGTATTTT
>NA|TRBD2|TRBJ2-5|TRBV5-6
CASSYSSGLGTQYF
TGTGCCAGCAGCTACTCTAGCGGTTTAGGGACCCAGTACTTC
>NA|NA|TRBJ2-1|TRBV7-7
CASSLAGADEQFF
TGTGCTAGCAGCTTAGCCGGCGCGGATGAGCAGTTCTTC
>NA|NA|TRBJ2-7|TRBV14
CASSQNQNSYEQYF
TGTGCCAGCAGCCAGAATCAGAACTCCTACGAGCAGTACTTC
>few|NA|TRBJ2-3|TRBV7-2
CASSFLVTDTQYF
TGTGCCAGCAGCTTCTTAGTCACAGATACGCAGTATTTT
>NA|NA|TRBJ2-2|TRBV2
CASSPRRDTGELFF
TGTGCCAGCAGTCCCCGCAGGGACACCGGGGAGCTGTTTTTT
>NA|TRBD2|TRBJ2-3|TRBV6-4
CASSLPLAGVADTQYF
TGTGCCAGCAGCCTTCCCCTAGCGGGGGTTGCAGATACGCAGTATTTT
>NA|TRBD1|TRBJ1-2|TRBV7-2
CASSPQPQTGYGYTF
TGTGCCAGCAGCCCTCAGCCCCAGACAGGGTATGGCTACACCTTC
>few|TRBD2|TRBJ2-3|TRBV30
CAWSPPLAGLVDTQYF
TGTGCCTGGAGTCCTCCACTAGCGGGTTTAGTAGATACGCAGTATTTT
>NA|TRBD1|TRBJ1-1|TRBV6-1
CASTRQGSGTEAFF
TGTGCCAGCACCCGACAGGGTTCGGGGACTGAAGCTTTCTTT
>NA|TRBD1|TRBJ1-1|TRBV5-6
CASSSNLGQGAYTEAFF
TGTGCCAGCAGTTCCAATCTGGGACAGGGGGCGTACACTGAAGCTTTCTTT
>few|TRBD2|TRBJ2-3|TRBV5-1
CASSSPGGDTQYF
TGCGCCAGCAGCTCCCCGGGGGGAGATACGCAGTATTTT
>few|NA|TRBJ2-7|TRBV9
CASSPGEVYEQYF
TGTGCCAGCAGCCCCGGGGAGGTCTACGAGCAGTACTTC
>NA|TRBD2|TRBJ2-5|TRBV18
CASSPRLAGGPETQYF
TGTGCCAGCTCACCGCGTCTAGCGGGGGGGCCAGAGACCCAGTACTTC
>NA|NA|TRBJ1-2|TRBV29-1
CSALDSRGYTF
TGCAGCGCCTTAGACAGCCGTGGCTACACCTTC
>few|NA|TRBJ2-2|TRBV5-6
CASSFGGATGELFF
TGTGCCAGCAGCTTCGGGGGAGCCACCGGGGAGCTGTTTTTT
>few|TRBD1|TRBJ2-5|TRBV4-3
CASSRDRKETQYF
TGCGCCAGCAGCCGGGACAGGAAAGAGACCCAGTACTTC
>few|NA|TRBJ2-6|TRBV7-3
CASSLDTSGANVLTF
TGTGCCAGCAGCTTGGACACCTCTGGGGCCAACGTCCTGACTTTC
>few|NA|TRBJ1-4|TRBV28
CASNGALGNEKLFF
TGTGCCAGCAATGGGGCGCTTGGTAATGAAAAACTGTTTTTT
>NA|NA|TRBJ2-5|TRBV18
CASSPPSLQETQYF
TGTGCCAGCTCACCACCTAGCCTCCAAGAGACCCAGTACTTC
>NA|NA|TRBJ2-1|TRBV7-2
CASSIHPRDNEQFF
TGTGCCAGCAGCATCCACCCCCGGGATAATGAGCAGTTCTTC
>many|NA|TRBJ1-1|TRBV30
CAWARSGEAFF
TGTGCCTGGGCTAGGTCCGGTGAAGCTTTCTTT
>many|NA|TRBJ1-1|TRBV18
CASSPELNTEAFF
TGTGCCAGCTCACCCGAGCTGAACACTGAAGCTTTCTTT
>NA|NA|TRBJ1-1|TRBV7-8
CASSLAGGRGPEAFF
TGTGCCAGCAGCTTAGCGGGAGGACGAGGGCCTGAAGCTTTCTTT
>few|TRBD1|TRBJ1-2|TRBV7-2
CASSFNPDREYYGYTF
TGTGCCAGCAGCTTCAACCCGGACAGGGAGTACTATGGCTACACCTTC
>few|NA|TRBJ1-1|TRBV10-3
CAISGGSGGTEAFF
TGTGCCATCAGCGGGGGGTCGGGTGGGACTGAAGCTTTCTTT
>NA|NA|TRBJ2-7|TRBV13
CASSLAGVERYF
TGTGCCAGCAGCTTAGCGGGAGTGGAAAGGTACTTC
>NA|NA|TRBJ2-3|TRBV6-5
CASSYSSATDTQYF
TGTGCCAGCAGTTACTCGAGCGCCACAGATACGCAGTATTTT
>NA|TRBD1|TRBJ1-5|TRBV28
CATWLTGGMGQPQHF
TGTGCCACCTGGTTGACAGGGGGCATGGGGCAGCCCCAGCATTTT
>few|TRBD2|TRBJ2-5|TRBV5-6
CASSYRAGKETQYF
TGTGCCAGCAGCTACCGAGCGGGGAAAGAGACCCAGTACTTC
>few|TRBD1|TRBJ1-2|TRBV7-9
CASSSQGNYGYTF
TGTGCCAGCAGCTCACAGGGGAACTATGGCTACACCTTC
>few|NA|TRBJ1-5|TRBV30
CAWSPQGHQPQHF
TGTGCCTGGAGCCCACAGGGTCATCAGCCCCAGCATTTT
>few|NA|TRBJ2-3|TRBV6-4
CASRESHSTDTQYF
TGTGCCAGCAGAGAGAGTCACAGCACAGATACGCAGTATTTT
>NA|NA|TRBJ2-3|TRBV7-2
CASRGDTQYF
TGTGCCAGTAGGGGGGATACGCAGTATTTT
>few|TRBD1|TRBJ2-3|TRBV7-2
CASSVGQDTDTQYF
TGTGCCAGCAGCGTCGGACAGGACACAGATACGCAGTATTTT
>many|NA|TRBJ2-1|TRBV11-1
CASSLGGLLSYNEQFF
TGTGCCAGCAGCTTAGGGGGACTCCTCTCCTACAATGAGCAGTTCTTC
>NA|TRBD1|TRBJ1-4|TRBV18
CASSLGQGVMELFF
TGTGCCAGCTCCCTAGGACAGGGTGTGATGGAACTGTTTTTT